These T cell receptor beta chains were read from a single sample in a study of blood T cell repertoires in COVID-19. Libraries were prepared by immunoSEQ multiplex PCR; TCRdb keeps only in-frame clonotypes and omits some of them. Among 260,000 or so clones listed, 88% were seen once. The sample comprised peripheral blood. The receptors come from a human donor in a cohort sampled during active COVID-19. Each CDR3 is given with its conserved first and last residue. Each record gives: J gene, clone size, D gene, V gene, CDR3 protein, CDR3 DNA. D genes are given only for firm matches. A clone size is listed for some rows: how often the clone was seen (once, few, many), or a class if it is expanded.

TRBJ1-1 - - TRBV7-9 CASSPNRDTEAFF TGTGCCAGCAGCCCAAACCGGGACACTGAAGCTTTCTTT
TRBJ2-1 - - TRBV12-3/TRBV12-4 CASRFTPQFEQFF TGTGCCAGCAGATTCACCCCACAGTTTGAGCAGTTCTTC
TRBJ1-2 once - TRBV15 CATSSAQGTNYGYTF TGTGCCACCAGCAGCGCCCAGGGGACTAACTATGGCTACACCTTC
TRBJ2-3 - TRBD2 TRBV4-3 CASSQLTDSGSDTQYF TGCGCCAGCAGCCAATTAACGGACAGCGGGAGCGATACGCAGTATTTT
TRBJ1-3 - - TRBV15 CATSRDLAGNTIYF TGTGCCACCAGCAGAGATCTAGCTGGAAACACCATATATTTT
TRBJ2-7 - TRBD2 TRBV4-2 CASSQVLAGGNYEQYF TGTGCCAGCAGCCAAGTACTAGCGGGAGGAAACTACGAGCAGTACTTC
TRBJ2-7 - - TRBV11-2 CASSLKGRGDSYEQYF TGTGCCAGCAGCCTCAAAGGGAGGGGGGATTCCTACGAGCAGTACTTC
TRBJ1-5 - - TRBV30 CAWSVGRDNWPQHF TGTGCCTGGAGTGTAGGCAGGGATAATTGGCCCCAGCATTTT
TRBJ2-5 - TRBD1 TRBV4-1 CASSQTYRGETQYF TGCGCCAGCAGCCAAACGTACAGGGGGGAGACCCAGTACTTC
TRBJ2-3 few TRBD1 TRBV29-1 CSVTGQGRTDTQYF TGCAGCGTCACTGGACAGGGTAGAACAGATACGCAGTATTTT
TRBJ2-3 - TRBD1 TRBV7-9 CASSSQGASTDTQYF TGTGCCAGCAGCTCACAGGGGGCCAGCACAGATACGCAGTATTTT
TRBJ2-7 - TRBD2 TRBV19 CASAPGWGLADSSYEQYF TGTGCCAGCGCACCGGGATGGGGACTAGCGGATTCCTCCTACGAGCAGTACTTC
TRBJ1-1 - - TRBV12-3/TRBV12-4 CASREGMNTEAFF TGTGCCAGTAGAGAGGGTATGAACACTGAAGCTTTCTTT
TRBJ1-2 - - TRBV7-9 CASSLDGARGYTF TGTGCCAGCAGCTTAGATGGGGCAAGGGGCTACACCTTC
TRBJ1-5 - - TRBV7-2 CASSSRTDSNQPQHF TGTGCCAGCAGCTCCAGGACAGACAGCAATCAGCCCCAGCATTTT
TRBJ2-5 - - TRBV5-1 CASSPGTRQETQYF TGCGCCAGCAGCCCGGGGACTCGACAAGAGACCCAGTACTTC
TRBJ2-7 once - TRBV7-2 CASSLSPGTFRNEQYF TGTGCCAGCAGCTTGTCTCCCGGGACATTTCGCAACGAGCAGTACTTC
TRBJ1-3 - - TRBV4-3 CASSQAAFGSGNTIYF TGCGCCAGCAGCCAGGCGGCCTTCGGTTCTGGAAACACCATATATTTT
TRBJ2-1 - TRBD1 TRBV15 CATSRDRDREEQFF TGTGCCACCAGCAGAGATCGGGACAGGGAAGAGCAGTTCTTC
TRBJ2-7 - TRBD1 TRBV6-5 CASSYSLGQTIYEQYF TGTGCCAGCAGTTACTCCCTGGGACAGACTATCTACGAGCAGTACTTC
TRBJ1-3 - TRBD1 TRBV4-1 CASSQSPGQGYGNTIYF TGCGCCAGCAGCCAGTCCCCGGGACAGGGGTACGGAAACACCATATATTTT
TRBJ1-5 - TRBD1 TRBV27 CASSLTGYQPQHF TGTGCCAGCAGCTTGACAGGGTATCAGCCCCAGCATTTT
TRBJ1-2 - - TRBV5-6 CASSLAGYGYTF TGTGCCAGCAGCTTGGCAGGGTATGGCTACACCTTC
TRBJ1-5 - - TRBV9 CASSALQSNQPQHF TGTGCCAGCAGTGCTTTACAGAGCAATCAGCCCCAGCATTTT
TRBJ2-6 - TRBD2 TRBV29-1 CSVAGGEGAGANVLTF TGCAGCGTTGCGGGAGGGGAGGGGGCTGGGGCCAACGTCCTGACTTTC
TRBJ2-6 - - TRBV9 CASSVSSGANVLTF TGTGCCAGCAGCGTTAGCTCTGGGGCCAACGTCCTGACTTTC
TRBJ1-6 few - TRBV19 CASTEAANNSPLHF TGTGCCAGTACGGAGGCAGCCAATAATTCACCCCTCCACTTT
TRBJ2-6 - - TRBV3-1/TRBV3-2 CASSLAGFSGANVLTF TGTGCCAGCAGCCTCGCGGGATTCTCTGGGGCCAACGTCCTGACTTTC
TRBJ2-5 - - TRBV30 CAWSLTGIRGTQYF TGTGCCTGGAGTTTAACAGGGATCCGAGGGACCCAGTACTTC